A selection of T cell receptor beta chains follows, all from one sample in a study of blood T cells in healthy people across ages. MiXCR, run by TCRdb on the 5' RACE reads, gives a single entry per CDR3 protein. In the table there are more than 900,000 distinct CDR3 sequences, 29% of which are singletons. These same data were also listed under a study on T cells of mothers and their children.

The sample comprised blood. Receptor source: a woman aged 40 to 50 in good health. The CDR3 runs from the conserved cysteine through the conserved F or W. A D gene is named only where the DNA matches it firmly. Size is stated for part of the rows, as once, few or many counts, or as a class when the clone is expanded.

J gene: TRBJ2-1
clone size: many
D gene: TRBD1
V gene: TRBV5-1
CDR3 DNA: TGCGCCAGCAGCGCGGGACAGGGGAATGTCAATGAGCAGTTCTTC
CDR3 protein: CASSAGQGNVNEQFF

J gene: TRBJ2-3
clone size: many
D gene: .
V gene: TRBV20-1
CDR3 DNA: TGCAGTGCTCGGGAAGTTAGAGCGAGCACAGATACGCAGTATTTT
CDR3 protein: CSAREVRASTDTQYF

J gene: TRBJ2-7
clone size: many
D gene: TRBD1
V gene: TRBV7-6
CDR3 DNA: TGTGCCAGCAGCTCACCGGGCAGGGGGCAAGAGCAGTACTTC
CDR3 protein: CASSSPGRGQEQYF

J gene: TRBJ1-4
clone size: .
D gene: .
V gene: TRBV12-3/TRBV12-4
CDR3 DNA: TGTGCCAGCAGTTTTATCTATAATGAAAAACGGTTTTTT
CDR3 protein: CASSFIYNEKRFF

J gene: TRBJ1-1
clone size: many
D gene: .
V gene: TRBV5-1
CDR3 DNA: TGTGCCAGCAGTGCCGACAGGAACACTGAAGCTTTCTTT
CDR3 protein: CASSADRNTEAFF

J gene: TRBJ1-1
clone size: .
D gene: .
V gene: TRBV20-1
CDR3 DNA: TGCAGTGCTAGGGCCGGTACGAGGGCGCCGAACACTGAAGCTTTCTTT
CDR3 protein: CSARAGTRAPNTEAFF

J gene: TRBJ1-2
clone size: .
D gene: .
V gene: TRBV12-3/TRBV12-4
CDR3 DNA: TGTGCCAGCAGTATCCGACTCCATGTCTACACCTTC
CDR3 protein: CASSIRLHVYTF

J gene: TRBJ1-1
clone size: .
D gene: .
V gene: TRBV2
CDR3 DNA: TGTGCCAGCCCCTGGACGGTAATGAACACTGAAGCTTTCTTT
CDR3 protein: CASPWTVMNTEAFF

J gene: TRBJ2-7
clone size: .
D gene: .
V gene: TRBV15
CDR3 DNA: TGTGCCACCAGCAGAGGAACCGGGACAAACTCCTACGAGCAGTACTTC
CDR3 protein: CATSRGTGTNSYEQYF

J gene: TRBJ1-2
clone size: many
D gene: .
V gene: TRBV5-6
CDR3 DNA: TGTGCCAGCAGCTCAAGAGGACGCCAGCACGGCTACACCTTC
CDR3 protein: CASSSRGRQHGYTF

J gene: TRBJ2-7
clone size: .
D gene: TRBD1
V gene: TRBV7-9
CDR3 DNA: TGTGCCAGCAGTTCCCTAGGACAGGGCGAGTACGAGCAGTACTTC
CDR3 protein: CASSSLGQGEYEQYF

J gene: TRBJ2-1
clone size: .
D gene: .
V gene: TRBV4-2
CDR3 DNA: TGTGCCAGCAGCCAAGCAAGCGAGGGAACGCAGTTCTTC
CDR3 protein: CASSQASEGTQFF

J gene: TRBJ2-7
clone size: few
D gene: .
V gene: TRBV6-5
CDR3 DNA: TGTGCCAGCAGTTACTCAGCATCCTACAATGAGCAGTACTTC
CDR3 protein: CASSYSASYNEQYF

J gene: TRBJ2-3
clone size: many
D gene: TRBD2
V gene: TRBV27
CDR3 DNA: TGTGCCAGCAGTCCGAGACTAGCGGTGAGCACAGATACGCAGTATTTT
CDR3 protein: CASSPRLAVSTDTQYF

J gene: TRBJ2-5
clone size: many
D gene: .
V gene: TRBV20-1
CDR3 DNA: TGCAGTGCTAGAGATGTCCTCGGGGGCCAAGAGACTCAGTACTTC
CDR3 protein: CSARDVLGGQETQYF

J gene: TRBJ2-3
clone size: few
D gene: .
V gene: TRBV5-1
CDR3 DNA: TGCGCCAGCAGCTTGGGTCGAGAACCTAGCACAGATACGCAGTATTTT
CDR3 protein: CASSLGREPSTDTQYF

J gene: TRBJ1-1
clone size: .
D gene: .
V gene: TRBV6-6
CDR3 DNA: TGTGCCAGCAGTCTCGGGCCCTTAATTAAAGCTTTCTTT
CDR3 protein: CASSLGPLIKAFF

J gene: TRBJ1-2
clone size: many
D gene: TRBD1
V gene: TRBV7-6
CDR3 DNA: TGTGCCAGCAGCTATCAGGGGGCGTTCGGCTACACCTTC
CDR3 protein: CASSYQGAFGYTF

J gene: TRBJ2-7
clone size: many
D gene: .
V gene: TRBV7-9
CDR3 DNA: TGTGCCAGCAGCTTAGCGCTAAGGGGCTACGAGCAGTACTTC
CDR3 protein: CASSLALRGYEQYF

J gene: TRBJ2-7
clone size: .
D gene: .
V gene: TRBV14
CDR3 DNA: TGTGCCAGCAGCCAAGCGACGTGGGGGACTATACAGGGATACGAGCAGTACTTC
CDR3 protein: CASSQATWGTIQGYEQYF

J gene: TRBJ2-1
clone size: .
D gene: TRBD2
V gene: TRBV19
CDR3 DNA: TGTGCCAGTAGGTTTGGCGGGGGGCCTAACAATGAGCAGTTCTTC
CDR3 protein: CASRFGGGPNNEQFF

J gene: TRBJ2-1
clone size: .
D gene: .
V gene: TRBV9
CDR3 DNA: TGTGCCAGCAGCGTAGACGTCGACAATGAGCAGTTCTTC
CDR3 protein: CASSVDVDNEQFF

J gene: TRBJ2-7
clone size: many
D gene: TRBD2
V gene: TRBV2
CDR3 DNA: TGTGCCAGCAGCCCCACTAGCGCCTTCTCCTACGAGCAGTACTTC
CDR3 protein: CASSPTSAFSYEQYF

J gene: TRBJ1-2
clone size: .
D gene: .
V gene: TRBV5-1
CDR3 DNA: TGCGCCAGCAGCCCGGGATGGAGGGCTGACTCTGGCTACACCTTC
CDR3 protein: CASSPGWRADSGYTF

J gene: TRBJ1-6
clone size: .
D gene: .
V gene: TRBV12-3/TRBV12-4
CDR3 DNA: TGTGCCACGACCGCCAGCTCCTATAATTCACCCCTCCACTTT
CDR3 protein: CATTASSYNSPLHF

J gene: TRBJ2-7
clone size: many
D gene: TRBD1
V gene: TRBV20-1
CDR3 DNA: TGCAGTGGTCAACCAAGACAGGGGCCCGCCTACGAGCAGTACTTC
CDR3 protein: CSGQPRQGPAYEQYF

J gene: TRBJ1-2
clone size: .
D gene: TRBD1
V gene: TRBV4-1
CDR3 DNA: TGCGCCAGCAGATCCGAAGACAGGGGACCGGGCTATGGCTACACCTTC
CDR3 protein: CASRSEDRGPGYGYTF

J gene: TRBJ2-7
clone size: few
D gene: .
V gene: TRBV20-1
CDR3 DNA: TGCAGTGCGCAGGAGGGACGTCTTTCCTACGAGCAGTACTTC
CDR3 protein: CSAQEGRLSYEQYF

J gene: TRBJ2-1
clone size: many
D gene: .
V gene: TRBV10-3
CDR3 DNA: TGTGCCATCAGTGTGGGGGGGCCTGGCAATGAGCAGTTCTTC
CDR3 protein: CAISVGGPGNEQFF

J gene: TRBJ2-7
clone size: .
D gene: .
V gene: TRBV4-1
CDR3 DNA: TGCGCCAGCAGCCAAGATGGGCGGGACCAGTACTTC
CDR3 protein: CASSQDGRDQYF

J gene: TRBJ2-4
clone size: .
D gene: TRBD1
V gene: TRBV30
CDR3 DNA: TGTGCCTGGAGTATTGGACAGGGGGCCCAGGACTTC
CDR3 protein: CAWSIGQGAQDF

J gene: TRBJ2-6
clone size: many
D gene: .
V gene: TRBV6-2/TRBV6-3
CDR3 DNA: TGTGCCAGCTTCACCCTAAGAGTTGGCGGGTCCTCGCTCTCTGGGGCCAACGTCCTGACTTTC
CDR3 protein: CASFTLRVGGSSLSGANVLTF

J gene: TRBJ2-1
clone size: many
D gene: TRBD2
V gene: TRBV15
CDR3 DNA: TGTGCCACCGGACGGGGGGGCTCCTACAATGAGCAGTTCTTC
CDR3 protein: CATGRGGSYNEQFF

J gene: TRBJ2-7
clone size: few
D gene: TRBD2
V gene: TRBV7-3
CDR3 DNA: TGTGCCAGCAGCAACGGACTAGCGGGGCCCTACGAGCAGTACTTC
CDR3 protein: CASSNGLAGPYEQYF

J gene: TRBJ2-1
clone size: .
D gene: .
V gene: TRBV12-3/TRBV12-4
CDR3 DNA: TGTGCCAGCAGTTTTCGGGCAGGGGAATACAATGAGCAGTTCTTC
CDR3 protein: CASSFRAGEYNEQFF

J gene: TRBJ2-4
clone size: once
D gene: .
V gene: TRBV15
CDR3 DNA: TGTGCCACCAGCGGCGACAGGCACATTCAGTACTTT
CDR3 protein: CATSGDRHIQYF

J gene: TRBJ1-5
clone size: once
D gene: TRBD1
V gene: TRBV7-8
CDR3 DNA: TGTGCCAGCAGGGATACAGGGGGTGGGCAGCCCCAGCATTTT
CDR3 protein: CASRDTGGGQPQHF

J gene: TRBJ1-4
clone size: .
D gene: TRBD1
V gene: TRBV29-1
CDR3 DNA: TGCAGCGTTTCAGACAGGGGGAATGAAAAACTGTTTTTT
CDR3 protein: CSVSDRGNEKLFF

J gene: TRBJ2-1
clone size: .
D gene: .
V gene: TRBV19
CDR3 DNA: TGTGCCAGCTCCCCGGGGACCCGCGTTAGTGAGCAGTTCTTC
CDR3 protein: CASSPGTRVSEQFF

J gene: TRBJ2-3
clone size: .
D gene: .
V gene: TRBV24-1
CDR3 DNA: TGTGCCACCAGTGACCCAAGTCCTAATACTACAGATACGCAGTATTTT
CDR3 protein: CATSDPSPNTTDTQYF

J gene: TRBJ2-7
clone size: .
D gene: .
V gene: TRBV20-1
CDR3 DNA: TGCAGTGCTAGGACTGACGAGGGGTATTTCTACGAGCAGTACTTC
CDR3 protein: CSARTDEGYFYEQYF

J gene: TRBJ2-3
clone size: .
D gene: .
V gene: TRBV29-1
CDR3 DNA: TGCAGCGTTGAAGGGACAAGGAGGAAGGATACGCAGTATTTT
CDR3 protein: CSVEGTRRKDTQYF

J gene: TRBJ2-7
clone size: many
D gene: .
V gene: TRBV6-1
CDR3 DNA: TGTGCCAGCGATATCCGATTCTCCTACGAGCAGTACTTC
CDR3 protein: CASDIRFSYEQYF

J gene: TRBJ1-2
clone size: few
D gene: .
V gene: TRBV12-5
CDR3 DNA: TGTGCTAGTGCCCCAGACTCGAAAGGGAGTGGCTACACCTTC
CDR3 protein: CASAPDSKGSGYTF

J gene: TRBJ1-4
clone size: few
D gene: TRBD1
V gene: TRBV5-4
CDR3 DNA: TGTGCCAGCAGCTCGAACCAGGGGGCTGTTGAAAAACTGTTTTTT
CDR3 protein: CASSSNQGAVEKLFF

J gene: TRBJ2-5
clone size: many
D gene: .
V gene: TRBV6-2/TRBV6-3
CDR3 DNA: TGTGCCAGCAGTTACTCCGGGGCCGGGGAGACCCAGTACTTC
CDR3 protein: CASSYSGAGETQYF

J gene: TRBJ2-5
clone size: .
D gene: TRBD2
V gene: TRBV7-2
CDR3 DNA: TGTGCCAGCAGCAACGGGGCTAGCGGGGGGCAAGAGACCCAGTACTTC
CDR3 protein: CASSNGASGGQETQYF

J gene: TRBJ1-2
clone size: .
D gene: TRBD1
V gene: TRBV27
CDR3 DNA: TGTGCCAGCAGCCTAAGGGGACAGTATGGCTACACCTTC
CDR3 protein: CASSLRGQYGYTF

J gene: TRBJ1-1
clone size: .
D gene: .
V gene: TRBV5-1
CDR3 DNA: TGCGCCAGCAGCGGACTCACAGGGAACACTGAAGCTTTCTTT
CDR3 protein: CASSGLTGNTEAFF

J gene: TRBJ2-1
clone size: few
D gene: TRBD1
V gene: TRBV7-2
CDR3 DNA: TGTGCCAGCAGCGAGGACAGGGCCTACTACAATGAGCAGTTCTTC
CDR3 protein: CASSEDRAYYNEQFF

J gene: TRBJ2-6
clone size: many
D gene: .
V gene: TRBV28
CDR3 DNA: TGTGCCAGCAGCCCCTCTGGGGCCAACGTCCTGACTTTC
CDR3 protein: CASSPSGANVLTF

J gene: TRBJ2-4
clone size: few
D gene: .
V gene: TRBV2
CDR3 DNA: TGTGCCAGCAGTGAGAAGGGATGGACGGCCAAAAACATTCAGTACTTC
CDR3 protein: CASSEKGWTAKNIQYF

J gene: TRBJ2-7
clone size: many
D gene: .
V gene: TRBV5-1
CDR3 DNA: TGCGCCAGCAGCTTGGCCGGCGGGACAGCAGAATACGAGCAGTACTTC
CDR3 protein: CASSLAGGTAEYEQYF